The 19 T cell receptor beta chains presented below share a single source sample, sequenced in a study of cytomegalovirus exposure and HLA in healthy donors. The PCR used 60 Vbeta and 13 Jbeta primers. Sequencing was performed with immunoSEQ multiplex PCR; in TCRdb, only in-frame clones are kept and a portion is missing. Its listing shows 38,000 or so clones. The material sequenced was PBMCs. Receptor source: a man aged 35-49 years in good health and CMV-seropositive.

The genes are TRBV5-1 and TRBJ2-7, with TRBD2 identical over 9 bases. CDR3 length: 14 amino acids. With V trimmed by 4 bases and J by 5 bases, 7 bases remained unmatched. Per germline, CDR1 SGHRS and CDR2 YFSETQ. Written as DNA, the CDR3 is TGCGCCAGCAGCATTGGGACTAGCAGCCACGAGCAGTACTTC. This translates into CASSIGTSSHEQYF.

The chain recombines TRBV19 with TRBJ1-1; D unresolved. CDR3 length: 17 residues. CDR1 LNHDA and CDR2 SQIVND come from the germline V gene (reference sequence). Trimming left V 3 bases short and J 0 bases short, with 17 bases between. CDR3 DNA: TGTGCCAGTAGTATTGAGGCTGCCCGGGTCATGAACACTGAAGCTTTCTTT. It yields the protein CASSIEAARVMNTEAFF. Drawing the rest from reference TRBV19 and TRBJ1-1, the complete variable domain is DGGITQSPKYLFRKEGQNVTLSCEQNLNHDAMYWYRQDPGQGLRLIYYSQIVNDFQKGDIAEGYSVSREKKESFPLTVTSAQKNPTAFYLCASSIEAARVMNTEAFFGQGTRLTVV.

The chain couples TRBV10-3 to TRBJ1-5, with D maybe TRBD1 (6 bases). Germline CDR1 is ENHRY and CDR2 is SYGVKD. The germline V and J ends were trimmed by 0 bases and 7 bases, with 16 bases remaining between them. The CDR3 is made up of 16 amino acids. CDR3 in DNA: TGTGCCATCAGTGAGTCCGTGGGCAGGGGACGACAGCCCCAGCATTTT. It specifies CAISESVGRGRQPQHF.

V and J are TRBV4-1 and TRBJ1-5, with D perhaps TRBD1 (6 bases). The germline CDR1 and CDR2 sequences are MGHRA and YSYEKL. The CDR3 spans 15 residues. Between the trimmed V and J ends, which lost 0 bases and 1 base, there was a span of 7 bases. CDR3 DNA sequence: TGCGCCAGCAGCCAAGATAGGGGGAGCAATCAGCCCCAGCATTTT. Protein sequence: CASSQDRGSNQPQHF.

J is TRBJ1-5 and V is TRBV27; no definite D call. Deletions cut 2 bases from V and 1 base from J, with 6 bases between. The germline V gene encodes CDR1 MNHEY and CDR2 SMNVEV (reference sequence). There are 14 residues in the CDR3. The CDR3 coding sequence is TGTGCCAGCAGTTTAGGAGGGAGCAATCAGCCCCAGCATTTT. Encoded protein: CASSLGGSNQPQHF.

The chain combines TRBV7-2 with TRBJ2-2; 13 bases match TRBD2. V was pared by 5 bases and J by 4 bases, with 10 bases of the junction left unmatched. Germline loops: CDR1 SGHTA, CDR2 FQGNSA. The CDR3 length is 18 residues. CDR3 sequence reads: CASSPSRTSGSFTGELFF. The CDR3 DNA sequence: TGTGCCAGCAGCCCCAGCCGGACTAGCGGGAGTTTCACCGGGGAGCTGTTTTTT.

V is TRBV4-3 and J is TRBJ1-1; TRBD1 aligns across 8 bases. This CDR3 is built from 16 residues. Per the germline V gene, CDR1 is LGHNA and CDR2 is YSLEER. Losses at the gene ends were 0 bases for V and 5 bases for J; bases not matched to a gene: 8. The chain's CDR3 is CASSQEDRVFGTEAFF. The CDR3 DNA reads TGCGCCAGCAGCCAAGAGGACAGGGTGTTCGGAACTGAAGCTTTCTTT.

The chain is built from TRBV10-3 and TRBJ2-1; TRBD2 aligns across 9 bases. The CDR3 is 16 residues long. Germline CDR1 is ENHRY and CDR2 is SYGVKD. Trimming at V came to 4 bases and at J to 8 bases, leaving 12 bases not matched to a gene. The CDR3 is CAISGPPGGRADEQFF. The CDR3 DNA is TGTGCCATCAGTGGGCCCCCCGGCGGGAGGGCGGATGAGCAGTTCTTC.

The chain has TRBV2 and TRBJ2-3, with D perhaps matching TRBD1 (5 bases). CDR1 SNHLY and CDR2 FYNNEI come from the germline V gene. V lost 6 bases and J lost 3, with 10 bases in between. CDR3 size: 13 residues. The CDR3 sequence: CASRQAGTDTQYF. The CDR3 DNA reads as TGTGCCAGCAGACAGGCCGGGACAGATACGCAGTATTTT.

CDR3 loop: CSVAPSGSYNEQFF. CDR3 DNA: TGCAGCGTTGCCCCTAGCGGATCCTACAATGAGCAGTTCTTC. The rearrangement uses TRBV29-1 and TRBJ2-1; 7 bases align to TRBD2. J was trimmed by 1 base and V by 4 bases; bases with no gene match: 4. CDR1 SQVTM and CDR2 ANQGSEA come from the germline V gene. This CDR3 contains 14 residues.

This chain links TRBV7-2 with TRBJ2-1; 7 bases line up with TRBD2. Germline V gene data show CDR1 as SGHTA and CDR2 as FQGNSA. The CDR3 is 15 residues long. V lost 5 bases and J lost 5; bases outside the gene matches: 9. CDR3 DNA: TGTGCCAGCAGCCCTGGACTAGTAGGTCACAATGAGCAGTTCTTC. This codes for CASSPGLVGHNEQFF.

The chain has TRBV16 and TRBJ1-2; the D gene is possibly TRBD1 (5 bases). The V end lost 4 bases, the J end lost 8 bases, and 11 bases lay between the germline ends. There are 12 residues in the CDR3. The V gene's germline CDR1 is KGHSY and CDR2 FQNENV. CDR3 sequence reads: CASSPGGGGYTF. CDR3 DNA sequence: TGTGCCAGCAGCCCCGGGGGAGGGGGCTACACCTTC. Combining the CDR3 with reference TRBV16 and TRBJ1-2 gives the whole variable domain GEEVAQTPKHLVRGEGQKAKLYCAPIKGHSYVFWYQQVLKNEFKFLISFQNENVFDETGMPKERFSAKCLPNSPCSLEIQATKLEDSAVYFCASSPGGGGYTFGSGTRLTVV.

The J gene is TRBJ1-4, the V gene TRBV6-1, with 7 bases fitting TRBD1. CDR1 and CDR2 from the germline V gene are MNHNS and SASEGT. V gave up 7 bases and J gave up 5 bases; unmatched junction bases: 4. The CDR3 sequence is 13 residues long. CDR3 bases: TGTGCCAGCACCTGGGGACAGAATGAAAAACTGTTTTTT. Protein: CASTWGQNEKLFF.

V is TRBV11-3 and J is TRBJ1-2, with D possibly matching TRBD1 (5 bases). This CDR3 spans 15 amino acids. The germline V gene has CDR1 SGHNT and CDR2 YENEEA. Deletions cut 1 base from V and 6 bases from J, with 15 bases between. The CDR3 sequence is CASSLVSRVKDGYTF. DNA for the CDR3: TGTGCCAGCAGCTTAGTGTCCAGGGTAAAGGATGGCTACACCTTC.

The chain joins TRBV28 to TRBJ2-1; perhaps TRBD2 as D (5 bases). V was cut by 0 bases and J by 4 bases, with 10 bases left in between. The CDR3 covers 15 residues. Germline V gene sequence: CDR1 MDHEN, CDR2 SYDVKM. The CDR3 reads CASSLWGSQYNEQFF. The CDR3 DNA is TGTGCCAGCAGTTTATGGGGGAGTCAGTACAATGAGCAGTTCTTC.

This chain connects TRBV5-6 to TRBJ1-5; TRBD1 is a possible D gene (5 bases). The V gene's germline CDR1 is SGHDT and CDR2 YYEEEE. CDR3 length: 15 amino acids. The V end lost 3 bases, the J end lost 0 bases, and 10 bases lay between the germline ends. In DNA, the CDR3 is TGTGCCAGCAGCTCCTCCGGGGGTAGCAATCAGCCCCAGCATTTT. It is translated as CASSSSGGSNQPQHF.

Regarding this clone: Mismatch with germline at one junction end may stem from a read error. The chain uses TRBV12-5 and TRBJ2-3; D is perhaps TRBD1 (5 bases). The CDR3 runs 12 residues. The germline gives CDR1 LGHNT, CDR2 FRNRAP. The chain's CDR3 is CASGPPRDTKYF. For the CDR3, the DNA is TGTGCTAGTGGTCCGCCCAGGGATACGAAGTATTTT.

The chain employs TRBV5-1 and TRBJ2-3; D remains ambiguous. Germline V gives CDR1 SGHRS, CDR2 YFSETQ. The CDR3 totals 16 residues. The V and J ends lost 1 base and 2 bases respectively, with 14 bases between them. In nucleotides, the CDR3 is TGCGCCAGCAGCTTGTGGGCGTACTCGGACACAGATACGCAGTATTTT. It translates to CASSLWAYSDTDTQYF.

The chain has TRBV19 and TRBJ1-5; 7 bases line up with TRBD1. The germline CDR1 and CDR2 sequences are LNHDA and SQIVND (reference sequence). The length of the CDR3 is 15 residues. V was pared by 6 bases and J by 4 bases, with 9 bases of the junction left unmatched. Written as DNA, the CDR3 is TGTGCCAGTAGGCCCCGAGGGACAGAGAATCAGCCCCAGCATTTT. Translated: CASRPRGTENQPQHF.